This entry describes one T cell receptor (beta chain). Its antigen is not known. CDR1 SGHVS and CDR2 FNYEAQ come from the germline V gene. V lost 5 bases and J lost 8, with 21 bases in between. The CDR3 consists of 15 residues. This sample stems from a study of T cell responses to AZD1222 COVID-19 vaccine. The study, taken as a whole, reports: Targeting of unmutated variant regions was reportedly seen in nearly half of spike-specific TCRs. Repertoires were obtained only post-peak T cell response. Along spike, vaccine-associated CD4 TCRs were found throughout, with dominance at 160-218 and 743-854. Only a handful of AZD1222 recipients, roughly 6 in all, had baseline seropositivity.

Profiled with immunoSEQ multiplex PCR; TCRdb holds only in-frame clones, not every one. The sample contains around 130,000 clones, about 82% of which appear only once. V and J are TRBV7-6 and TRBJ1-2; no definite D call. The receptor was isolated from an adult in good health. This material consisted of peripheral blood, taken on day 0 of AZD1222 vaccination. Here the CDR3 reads CASSLIPPTLKGYTF. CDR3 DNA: TGTGCCAGCAGCCTAATACCTCCGACCCTCAAGGGCTACACCTTC.